This T cell receptor (beta chain) was identified during a study of PD-L1 blockade in urothelial cancer. On the study more broadly: At some point between 2014 and 2016 therapy began: atezolizumab 1,200 mg intravenously every 3 weeks.

Here immunoSEQ multiplex PCR was the method, and the copy in TCRdb shows in-frame clones only, minus some. The sample holds fewer than 65,000 clones, 87% seen once. Sample time point: pretreatment peripheral blood. Germline assignment: CDR1 SNHLY and CDR2 FYNNEI. J was trimmed by 7 bases and V by 6 bases; bases with no gene match: 10. The CDR3 is 15 amino acids. The starting material was PBMCs, obtained around atezolizumab (anti-PD-L1) treatment. J is TRBJ1-5 and V is TRBV2; 9 bases are a match to TRBD1. The source of this sequence is a woman aged 60-75 years with urothelial cancer. CDR3 DNA sequence: TGTGCCAGCAGGGGGACAGGGTTTTTTGGGCAGCCCCAGCATTTT. Protein: CASRGTGFFGQPQHF.